These 24 T cell receptor beta chains were sequenced from one sample in a study of siplizumab effects on memory and regulatory T cells (dated by TCRdb to 2018 to 2020). Receptor amplification or capture employed the immunoSEQ multiplex PCR assay. TCRdb carries this immuneACCESS record with in-frame sequences only. Its versions omit some clonotypes, under half of them owing to an unresolved V gene in the studies checked, with the rest unexplained. Here the sample has tens of thousands of clones; about 89% occur a single time. Approximately 30% of the sample is held by the ten biggest clonotypes. Sequenced input: CD8+ T cells sorted from blood. The receptors shown here come from a human donor in good health.

The CDR3, as DNA: TGTGCCAGCACGCCCCTACCCACTGAAGCTTTCTTT. Residues: CASTPLPTEAFF. The chain links TRBV5-5 to TRBJ1-1; D gene ambiguous. Looked up from germline, CDR1 is SGHKS and CDR2 is YYEKEE (reference sequence). The CDR3 is 12 amino acids. V was clipped by 6 bases and J by 4 bases, with 10 bases between them.

The rearrangement uses TRBV28 and TRBJ1-1; D not resolved. V dropped 3 bases and J dropped 3 bases, with 8 bases sitting between them. The germline gives CDR1 MDHEN, CDR2 SYDVKM. CDR3 size: 13 residues. CDR3 bases: TGTGCCAGCAGTTTCGGTAGGTACACTGAAGCTTTCTTT. It encodes CASSFGRYTEAFF.

The chain combines TRBV7-6 with TRBJ2-1; 10 nucleotides align to TRBD2. After removal of 5 bases from V and 2 bases from J, the junction contained 9 bases not matched to a gene. Germline CDR1 and CDR2: SGHVS and FNYEAQ. The length of the CDR3 is 17 residues. CDR3 DNA: TGTGCCAGCAGCCCCTCGCTAGCGGGAGTACCCTACAATGAGCAGTTCTTC. Residues: CASSPSLAGVPYNEQFF.

The sample holds one count of this clone. DNA of the CDR3: TGTGCCAGTAGTAGTACAGGGCTCACTGAAGCTTTCTTT. It specifies CASSSTGLTEAFF. The V call is TRBV19, the J call TRBJ1-1, with D tentatively TRBD1 (6 bases). The CDR3 loop spans 13 amino acids. CDR1 and CDR2 (germline): LNHDA, SQIVND (reference sequence). Deletions cut 4 bases from V and 4 bases from J, with 10 bases between.

The J gene is TRBJ2-3, the V gene TRBV7-9; D gene ambiguous. The CDR3 loop spans 13 amino acids. Per germline, CDR1 SEHNR and CDR2 FQNEAQ (reference sequence). V lost 8 bases, J lost 4 bases, and 13 bases lay in between. The CDR3 loop reads CASRSIISDTQYF. CDR3 DNA sequence: TGTGCCAGCCGGTCGATCATCTCAGATACGCAGTATTTT.

This sequence joins TRBV7-9 and TRBJ2-1, with TRBD2 matching 10 bases. Germline loops: CDR1 SEHNR, CDR2 FQNEAQ (reference sequence). The CDR3 consists of 14 residues. V was clipped by 6 bases and J by 8 bases; unmatched bases: 7. DNA of the CDR3: TGTGCCAGCAGAGGGCTAGCGGGAGTTTATGAGCAGTTCTTC. This translates into CASRGLAGVYEQFF.

This chain uses TRBV15 with TRBJ2-7, with no clear D. CDR1 is LNHNV and CDR2 is YYDKDF in the germline V gene (reference sequence). This CDR3 is 13 amino acids long. V gave up 0 bases and J gave up 1 base, with 4 bases separating them. This CDR3 is CATSREQSYEQYF. The CDR3 DNA sequence: TGTGCCACCAGCAGAGAACAGTCCTACGAGCAGTACTTC.

The rearrangement uses TRBV11-2 and TRBJ1-5; 8 bases are shared with TRBD1. Germline loops: CDR1 SGHAT, CDR2 FQNNGV. The CDR3 runs to 18 residues. Trimming cost V 1 base and J 5 bases; bases outside gene matches: 13. This chain's CDR3 is CASSLGLTGTGFDQPQHF. CDR3 sequence (DNA): TGTGCCAGCAGCTTAGGGTTAACTGGGACAGGCTTCGATCAGCCCCAGCATTTT.

The rearrangement joins TRBV5-6 to TRBJ2-7; no reliable D call. This CDR3 comprises 15 residues. Germline V lookup: CDR1 SGHDT, CDR2 YYEEEE. Trimming pared 1 base from V and 2 bases from J, leaving 13 bases between. This chain's CDR3 is CASSLTDTPPYEQYF. CDR3 in DNA: TGTGCCAGCAGCTTGACAGACACTCCTCCCTACGAGCAGTACTTC.

The V gene is TRBV11-3, the J gene TRBJ2-1; 10 nucleotides line up with TRBD2. After removal of 5 bases from V and 10 bases from J, the junction contained 11 bases not matched to a gene. CDR1 SGHNT and CDR2 YENEEA come from the germline V gene. The CDR3 is 15 amino acids. In nucleotides, the CDR3 is TGTGCCAGCAGCCCCCGGGTAGCGGGAGGAAAAGAGCAGTTCTTC. Amino acids: CASSPRVAGGKEQFF.

In its sample, this clone was seen a few times. The chain recombines TRBV7-9 with TRBJ2-3; D ambiguous. Trimming took 1 base from V and 6 from J, leaving 14 bases between them. This CDR3 has 15 amino acids. Germline assignment: CDR1 SEHNR and CDR2 FQNEAQ (reference sequence). DNA for the CDR3: TGTGCCAGCAGCTTAGGATGGTCAATTCAGGATACGCAGTATTTT. It encodes CASSLGWSIQDTQYF.

The V gene is TRBV7-9, the J gene TRBJ2-7; D is perhaps TRBD1 or TRBD2 (5 bases each). The ends were cut back, 5 bases at V and 0 bases at J, with 17 bases in the middle. Germline V gives CDR1 SEHNR, CDR2 FQNEAQ (reference sequence). The CDR3 has 16 amino acids. The CDR3 nucleotides read TGTGCCAGCAGCCTCCTAGGGACGGCAAACTCCTACGAGCAGTACTTC. Amino acid sequence: CASSLLGTANSYEQYF.

The gene calls are TRBV5-1 and TRBJ2-3; 12 bases agree with TRBD2. Germline V gene data show CDR1 as SGHRS and CDR2 as YFSETQ. The CDR3 extends over 19 amino acids. J lost 0 bases, V lost 0 bases, and 8 bases had no gene match. The CDR3 here is CASSLDLAGGFTSTDTQYF. The CDR3 region has the DNA TGCGCCAGCAGCTTGGATCTAGCGGGGGGGTTTACTAGCACAGATACGCAGTATTTT.

This sequence joins TRBV2 and TRBJ2-1; TRBD2 agrees at 11 bases. The germline CDR1 and CDR2 sequences are SNHLY and FYNNEI. The CDR3 consists of 14 residues. Unmatched junction bases numbered 3, after V lost 6 bases and J lost 5 bases. The CDR3 region is CASSGTSGNNEQFF. DNA of the CDR3: TGTGCCAGCAGCGGGACTAGCGGAAACAATGAGCAGTTCTTC.

The chain couples TRBV19 to TRBJ2-2, with 7 positions matching TRBD2. V gave up 2 bases and J gave up 2 bases; unmatched junction bases: 8. CDR1 is LNHDA and CDR2 is SQIVND in the germline V gene (reference sequence). The CDR3 length is 17 residues. CDR3 protein: CASSIYPLADNTGELFF. CDR3 DNA: TGTGCCAGTAGTATATATCCGCTAGCGGATAACACCGGGGAGCTGTTTTTT.

V gene TRBV7-9 combines with J gene TRBJ2-7; D possibly uses TRBD1 or TRBD2 (7 bases each). Germline CDR1 is SEHNR and CDR2 is FQNEAQ (reference sequence). The length of the CDR3 is 16 residues. The V end lost 0 bases, the J end lost 0 bases, and 12 bases lay between the germline ends. Here the CDR3 reads CASSLAAGQSSYEQYF. DNA of the CDR3: TGTGCCAGCAGCTTAGCAGCGGGACAGAGCTCCTACGAGCAGTACTTC.

This chain links TRBV2 with TRBJ1-2; TRBD1 is a possible D gene (5 bases). Trimming took 3 bases from V and 4 from J, leaving 18 bases between them. Germline lookup yields CDR1 SNHLY and CDR2 FYNNEI. The CDR3 totals 16 residues. The CDR3 is CASSDLDWTPSYGYTF. The CDR3 nucleotides are TGTGCCAGCAGTGACTTAGATTGGACACCGTCCTATGGCTACACCTTC.

The genes are TRBV6-4 and TRBJ1-5; a weak D match, TRBD1 (6 bases). CDR1 and CDR2 from the germline V gene are MRHNA and SNTAGT. The CDR3 contains 12 residues. Deletions cut 4 bases from V and 9 bases from J, with 10 bases between. DNA of the CDR3: TGTGCCAGCAGTGCACAGGGCTGGCCCCAGCATTTT. Translating it yields CASSAQGWPQHF.

This CDR3 is CASRLLNTEAFF. The CDR3, as DNA: TGTGCCAGCAGATTGTTGAACACTGAAGCTTTCTTT. The chain has TRBV5-4 and TRBJ1-1; D unresolved. The CDR3 runs 12 residues. Looked up from germline, CDR1 is SGHNT and CDR2 is YYREEE (reference sequence). V lost 5 bases, J lost 0 bases, and 5 bases lay in between. Looking up the rest from reference TRBV5-4 and TRBJ1-1 gives the full variable domain: ETGVTQSPTHLIKTRGQQVTLRCSSQSGHNTVSWYQQALGQGPQFIFQYYREEENGRGNFPPRFSGLQFPNYSSELNVNALELDDSALYLCASRLLNTEAFFGQGTRLTVV.

The rearrangement uses TRBV7-9 and TRBJ2-7; 7 nucleotides line up with TRBD1. The CDR3 runs to 14 residues. CDR1 SEHNR and CDR2 FQNEAQ come from the germline V gene (reference sequence). Losses at the gene ends were 5 bases for V and 2 bases for J; bases not matched to a gene: 6. The chain's CDR3 is CASSPYRGPYEQYF. As DNA, the CDR3 is TGTGCCAGCAGCCCATACAGGGGTCCCTACGAGCAGTACTTC.

The chain joins TRBV10-3 to TRBJ2-2, with TRBD1 matching over 7 bases. The CDR3 consists of 18 residues. Germline values: CDR1 ENHRY, CDR2 SYGVKD. Losses at the gene ends were 8 bases for V and 1 base for J; bases not matched to a gene: 16. The CDR3 region has the DNA TGTGCCATCTTTCGTGACAGGGATAAAACCTTGAACACCGGGGAGCTGTTTTTT. Translated, it gives CAIFRDRDKTLNTGELFF.

The rearrangement uses TRBV5-3 and TRBJ2-7, with 14 bases aligning to TRBD2. TRBV5-3 is labeled an ORF, and its function is uncertain. Unmatched junction bases numbered 9, after V lost 8 bases and J lost 5 bases. This CDR3 contains 15 residues. CDR3 region: CASSIGTSGSDEQYF. CDR3 DNA: TGTGCCAGCAGCATCGGGACTAGCGGGAGTGACGAGCAGTACTTC.

This clone came up once. J is TRBJ2-1 and V is TRBV13, with D perhaps matching TRBD2 (7 bases). The CDR3 contains 15 residues. Germline V gives CDR1 PRHDT, CDR2 FYEKMQ (reference sequence). V shed 0 bases and J shed 7 bases, with 13 bases lying between them. CDR3 DNA: TGTGCCAGCAGCTTAGGCGGGGGGCAGGGGAATGAGCAGTTCTTC. This translates into CASSLGGGQGNEQFF. Combining the CDR3 with reference TRBV13 and TRBJ2-1 gives the whole variable domain AAGVIQSPRHLIKEKRETATLKCYPIPRHDTVYWYQQGPGQDPQFLISFYEKMQSDKGSIPDRFSAQQFSDYHSELNMSSLELGDSALYFCASSLGGGQGNEQFFGPGTRLTVL.

The chain carries TRBV2 and TRBJ1-2, with a tentative D call TRBD1 (5 bases). V was pared by 6 bases and J by 0 bases, with 11 bases between. Germline V gene sequence: CDR1 SNHLY, CDR2 FYNNEI. The CDR3 spans 14 residues. CDR3 loop: CASSSTGPNYGYTF. The CDR3 region has the DNA TGTGCCAGCAGCTCAACAGGCCCTAACTATGGCTACACCTTC.